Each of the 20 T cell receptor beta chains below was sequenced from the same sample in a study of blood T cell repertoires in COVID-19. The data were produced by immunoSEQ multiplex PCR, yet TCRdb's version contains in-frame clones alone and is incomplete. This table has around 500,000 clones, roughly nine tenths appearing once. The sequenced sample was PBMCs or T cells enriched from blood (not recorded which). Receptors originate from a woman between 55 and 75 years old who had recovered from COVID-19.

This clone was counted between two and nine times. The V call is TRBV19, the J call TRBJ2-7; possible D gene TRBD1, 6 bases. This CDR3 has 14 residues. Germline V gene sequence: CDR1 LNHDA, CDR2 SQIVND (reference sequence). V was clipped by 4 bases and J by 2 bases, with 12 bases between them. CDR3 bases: TGTGCCAGTAGTACAGGGGTAAGAACCTACGAGCAGTACTTC. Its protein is CASSTGVRTYEQYF.

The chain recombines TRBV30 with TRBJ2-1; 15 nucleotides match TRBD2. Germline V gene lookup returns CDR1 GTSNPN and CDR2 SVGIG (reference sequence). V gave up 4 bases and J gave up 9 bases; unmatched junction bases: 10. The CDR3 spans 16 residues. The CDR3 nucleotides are TGTGCCTGGACCCCAGGGACTAGCGGGGGGTTCCGTGAGCAGTTCTTC. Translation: CAWTPGTSGGFREQFF.

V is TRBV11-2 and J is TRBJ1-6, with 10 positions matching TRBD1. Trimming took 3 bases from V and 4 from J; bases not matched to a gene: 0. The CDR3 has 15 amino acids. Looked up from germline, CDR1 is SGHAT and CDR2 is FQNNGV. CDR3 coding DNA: TGTGCCAGCAGCTTGGACAGGGGGTATAATTCACCCCTCCACTTT. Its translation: CASSLDRGYNSPLHF.

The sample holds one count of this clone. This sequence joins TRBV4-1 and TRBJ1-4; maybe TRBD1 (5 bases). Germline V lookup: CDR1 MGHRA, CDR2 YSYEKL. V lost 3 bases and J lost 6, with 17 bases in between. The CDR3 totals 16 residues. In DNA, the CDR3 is TGCGCCAGCAGCCAGGGAAGATTCAGGGATCATGAAAAACTGTTTTTT. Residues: CASSQGRFRDHEKLFF.

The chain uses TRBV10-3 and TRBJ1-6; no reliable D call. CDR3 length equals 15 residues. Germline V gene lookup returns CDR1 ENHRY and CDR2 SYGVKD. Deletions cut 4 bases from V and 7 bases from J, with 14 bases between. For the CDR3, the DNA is TGTGCCATCAGTGGAGGCCGGGTCAACAATTCACCCCTCCACTTT. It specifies CAISGGRVNNSPLHF.

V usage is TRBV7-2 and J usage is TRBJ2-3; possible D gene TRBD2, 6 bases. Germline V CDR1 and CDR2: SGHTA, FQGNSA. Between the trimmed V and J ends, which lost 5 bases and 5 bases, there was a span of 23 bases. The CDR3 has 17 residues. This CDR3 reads CASSGRDSHLIIDTQYF. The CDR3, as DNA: TGTGCCAGCAGCGGCCGGGACTCCCACTTGATCATAGATACGCAGTATTTT.

CDR3 coding DNA: TGTGCCAGCAGCTTAGGGGAGGGATCACCCCTCCACTTT. Protein sequence: CASSLGEGSPLHF. The rearrangement joins TRBV11-3 to TRBJ1-6; D is uncertain. The CDR3 has 13 amino acids. From germline, CDR1 is SGHNT and CDR2 YENEEA. Trimming removed 1 base at V and 10 bases at J, with 8 bases between.

The CDR3: CASRRPGQPGTKHGGELFF. CDR3 in DNA: TGTGCCAGCAGACGACCGGGACAGCCTGGAACGAAACACGGCGGGGAGCTGTTTTTT. The J gene is TRBJ2-2, the V gene TRBV2; 7 bases are shared with TRBD1. Looked up from germline, CDR1 is SNHLY and CDR2 is FYNNEI. This CDR3 is 19 amino acids long. Trimming at V came to 6 bases and at J to 7 bases, leaving 23 bases not matched to a gene.

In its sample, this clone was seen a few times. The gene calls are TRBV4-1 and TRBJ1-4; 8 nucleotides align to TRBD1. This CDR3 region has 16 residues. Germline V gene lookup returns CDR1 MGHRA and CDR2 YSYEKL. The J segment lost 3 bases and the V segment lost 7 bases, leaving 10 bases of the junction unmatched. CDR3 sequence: CASTQGPTGANEKLFF. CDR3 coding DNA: TGCGCCAGCACCCAGGGGCCGACAGGGGCTAATGAAAAACTGTTTTTT.

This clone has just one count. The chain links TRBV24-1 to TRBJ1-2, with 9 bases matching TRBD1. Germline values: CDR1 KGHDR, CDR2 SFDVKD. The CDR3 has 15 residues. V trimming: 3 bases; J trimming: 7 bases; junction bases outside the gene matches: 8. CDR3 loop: CATSDRDRDPSGYTF. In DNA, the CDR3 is TGTGCCACCAGTGATAGGGACAGGGACCCCTCTGGCTACACCTTC.

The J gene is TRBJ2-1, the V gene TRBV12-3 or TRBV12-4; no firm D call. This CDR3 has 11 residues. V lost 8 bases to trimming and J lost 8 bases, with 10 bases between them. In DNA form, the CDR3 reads TGTGCCAGCCTAAAGCGTGATGAGCAGTTCTTC. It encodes CASLKRDEQFF.

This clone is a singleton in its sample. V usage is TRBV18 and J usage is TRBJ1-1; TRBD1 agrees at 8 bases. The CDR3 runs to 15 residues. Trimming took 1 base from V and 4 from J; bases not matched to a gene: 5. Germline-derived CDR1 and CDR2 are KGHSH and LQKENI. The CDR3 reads CASSPQAGGGTEAFF. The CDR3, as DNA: TGTGCCAGCTCACCACAGGCAGGGGGCGGCACTGAAGCTTTCTTT.

CDR3 nucleotides: TGTGCCTGGCGGGACAGGGGGCGTGTGGAGCTGTTTTTT. Its translation: CAWRDRGRVELFF. The genes are TRBV30 and TRBJ2-2, with 12 bases fitting TRBD1. The germline V gene encodes CDR1 GTSNPN and CDR2 SVGIG (reference sequence). This CDR3 contains 13 residues. Losses at the gene ends were 5 bases for V and 10 bases for J; bases not matched to a gene: 5.

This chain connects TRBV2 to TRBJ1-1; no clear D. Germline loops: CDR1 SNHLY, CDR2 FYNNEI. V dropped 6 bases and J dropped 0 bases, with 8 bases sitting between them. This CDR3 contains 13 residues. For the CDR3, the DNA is TGTGCCAGCAGACGTTCAGTGAACACTGAAGCTTTCTTT. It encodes CASRRSVNTEAFF.

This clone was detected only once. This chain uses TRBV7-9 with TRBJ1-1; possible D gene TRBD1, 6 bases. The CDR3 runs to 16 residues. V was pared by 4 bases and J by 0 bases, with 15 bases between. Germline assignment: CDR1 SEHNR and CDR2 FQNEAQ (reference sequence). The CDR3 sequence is CASSYTRQVMNTEAFF. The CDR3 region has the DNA TGTGCCAGCAGCTATACCAGACAGGTAATGAACACTGAAGCTTTCTTT.

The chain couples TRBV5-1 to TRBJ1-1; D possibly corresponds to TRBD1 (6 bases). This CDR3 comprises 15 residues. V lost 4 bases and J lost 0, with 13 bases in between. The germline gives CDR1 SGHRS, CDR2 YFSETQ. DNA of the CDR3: TGCGCCAGCAGCCCCCAGGGGAGCATGAACACTGAAGCTTTCTTT. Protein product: CASSPQGSMNTEAFF.

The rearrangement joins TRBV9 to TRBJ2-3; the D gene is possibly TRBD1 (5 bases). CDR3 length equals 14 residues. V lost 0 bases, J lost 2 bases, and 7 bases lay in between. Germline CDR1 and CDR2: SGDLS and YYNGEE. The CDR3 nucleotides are TGTGCCAGCAGCGTAGAGGGGAACACAGATACGCAGTATTTT. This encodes CASSVEGNTDTQYF. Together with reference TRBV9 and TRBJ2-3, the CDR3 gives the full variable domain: DSGVTQTPKHLITATGQRVTLRCSPRSGDLSVYWYQQSLDQGLQFLIQYYNGEERAKGNILERFSAQQFPDLHSELNLSSLELGDSALYFCASSVEGNTDTQYFGPGTRLTVL.

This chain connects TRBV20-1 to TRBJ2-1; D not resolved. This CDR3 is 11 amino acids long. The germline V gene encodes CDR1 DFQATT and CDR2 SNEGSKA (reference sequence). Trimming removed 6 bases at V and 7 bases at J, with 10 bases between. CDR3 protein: CSAPILNEQFF. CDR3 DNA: TGCAGTGCCCCTATTTTGAATGAGCAGTTCTTC.

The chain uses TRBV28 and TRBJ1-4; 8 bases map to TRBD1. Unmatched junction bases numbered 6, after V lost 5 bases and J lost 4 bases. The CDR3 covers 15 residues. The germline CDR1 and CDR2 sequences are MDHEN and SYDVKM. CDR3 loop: CASSLGQGGNEKLFF. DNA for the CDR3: TGTGCCAGCAGTCTCGGACAGGGTGGTAATGAAAAACTGTTTTTT.

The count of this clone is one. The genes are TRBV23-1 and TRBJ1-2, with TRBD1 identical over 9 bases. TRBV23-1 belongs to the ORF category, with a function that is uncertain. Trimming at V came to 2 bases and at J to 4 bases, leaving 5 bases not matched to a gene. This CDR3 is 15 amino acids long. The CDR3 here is CASSQPRQGGYGYTF. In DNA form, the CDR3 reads TGCGCCAGCAGTCAACCGCGACAGGGGGGCTATGGCTACACCTTC.